Shown below are 24 T cell receptor beta chains from a single sample sequenced in a study of T cell responses to AZD1222 COVID-19 vaccine. The protocol was immunoSEQ multiplex PCR, while the TCRdb copy is restricted to in-frame clones and leaves out a portion. Counted here are some 110,000 clones, 88% occurring once; the ten biggest clones make up under 4.5%. Sequencing used peripheral blood, obtained on day 0 of AZD1222 vaccination. The source is an adult in good health.

This chain uses TRBV5-1 with TRBJ2-7; TRBD2 aligns across 8 bases. The CDR3 is 15 residues long. Looked up from germline, CDR1 is SGHRS and CDR2 is YFSETQ. With V trimmed by 1 base and J by 5 bases, 8 bases remained unmatched. In DNA, the CDR3 is TGCGCCAGCAGCTTGTCCGGGACTAGAGAGAACGAGCAGTACTTC. Encoded protein: CASSLSGTRENEQYF.

This rearrangement joins TRBV29-1 to TRBJ2-5, with TRBD1 identical over 8 bases. The CDR3 has 14 residues. Losses at the gene ends were 4 bases for V and 2 bases for J; bases not matched to a gene: 6. Germline CDR1 is SQVTM and CDR2 is ANQGSEA. CDR3 sequence: CSVVRQGRQETQYF. Written as DNA, the CDR3 is TGCAGCGTTGTCCGACAGGGGAGGCAAGAGACCCAGTACTTC.

The chain has TRBV10-2 and TRBJ2-2; D uncertain. The CDR3 has 12 amino acids. Germline CDR1 and CDR2: WSHSY and SAAADI. With 7 bases removed from V and 4 bases from J, the gap between germline ends came to 7 bases. CDR3 amino acids: CASMVGTGELFF. CDR3 sequence (DNA): TGCGCCAGCATGGTCGGCACCGGGGAGCTGTTTTTT.

The chain employs TRBV5-1 and TRBJ1-2, with TRBD1 matching 7 bases. Per the germline V gene, CDR1 is SGHRS and CDR2 is YFSETQ. The CDR3 length is 12 residues. Germline trimming cut 3 bases from V and 6 bases from J; bases unmatched to any gene: 2. The CDR3 DNA reads as TGCGCCAGCAGCTACGACAGGGATGGCTACACCTTC. It translates to CASSYDRDGYTF.

The chain couples TRBV27 to TRBJ2-5, with D possibly matching TRBD1 (5 bases). CDR1 is MNHEY and CDR2 is SMNVEV in the germline V gene (reference sequence). This CDR3 is built from 17 residues. Trimming shortened V by 3 bases and J by 0 bases, and 17 bases separated the two germline ends. CDR3 nucleotide sequence: TGTGCCAGCAGTTTCGCCGCCAGGGTGGGGTACCAAGAGACCCAGTACTTC. It codes for CASSFAARVGYQETQYF.

J is TRBJ1-2 and V is TRBV27; maybe TRBD1 (5 bases). V gave up 8 bases and J gave up 3 bases, with 10 bases separating them. This CDR3 comprises 12 residues. The V gene's germline CDR1 is MNHEY and CDR2 SMNVEV (reference sequence). The CDR3 DNA is TGTGCCAGCTCTCGGGGGGACTATGGCTACACCTTC. This encodes CASSRGDYGYTF.

This clone was counted once. The chain has TRBV27 and TRBJ2-5, with D perhaps TRBD1 or TRBD2 (5 bases each). V lost 3 bases to trimming and J lost 1 base, with 12 bases between them. This CDR3 has 15 amino acids. CDR1 is MNHEY, CDR2 SMNVEV, per germline (reference sequence). The CDR3, as DNA: TGTGCCAGCAGTTTGGGGGTTAACCCCCAAGAGACCCAGTACTTC. Translated: CASSLGVNPQETQYF.

The chain uses TRBV6-2 or TRBV6-3 and TRBJ2-7; the D gene could be TRBD1 or TRBD2 (5 bases each). The CDR3 length is 14 residues. Germline CDR1 MNHEY, CDR2 SVGEGT. V was pared by 2 bases and J by 3 bases, with 11 bases between. The CDR3 nucleotides are TGTGCCAGCAGTTACGTGGGGACCCGCTACGAGCAGTACTTC. This sequence encodes CASSYVGTRYEQYF.

J is TRBJ2-3 and V is TRBV7-3; TRBD2 matches at 12 bases. Germline values: CDR1 SGHTA, CDR2 FQGTGA. The CDR3 runs 18 residues. V gave up 2 bases and J gave up 4 bases; unmatched junction bases: 10. CDR3 bases: TGTGCCAGCAGCTTACTGGGGATGACTAGCGGGAGCGCAGATACGCAGTATTTT. Translated: CASSLLGMTSGSADTQYF. The full variable domain, its missing parts supplied by reference TRBV7-3 and TRBJ2-3, is GAGVSQTPSNKVTEKGKYVELRCDPISGHTALYWYRQSLGQGPEFLIYFQGTGAADDSGLPNDRFFAVRPEGSVSTLKIQRTERGDSAVYLCASSLLGMTSGSADTQYFGPGTRLTVL.

The J gene is TRBJ2-2, the V gene TRBV6-5; D may correspond to TRBD1 or TRBD2 (5 bases each). The CDR3 spans 15 residues. The germline gives CDR1 MNHEY, CDR2 SVGAGI. Trimming left V 7 bases short and J 1 base short, with 13 bases between. CDR3 DNA: TGTGCCAGCACCCCGTCGGGGCTGAACACCGGGGAGCTGTTTTTT. Translating gives CASTPSGLNTGELFF.

The chain combines TRBV19 with TRBJ2-5; D ambiguous. The CDR3 contains 13 residues. The V gene's germline CDR1 is LNHDA and CDR2 SQIVND (reference sequence). Trimming removed 6 bases from V and 0 bases from J, with 8 bases in between. CDR3 coding DNA: TGTGCCAGTAGCCAATCTAACCAAGAGACCCAGTACTTC. Protein product: CASSQSNQETQYF. The full variable domain, rest sourced from reference TRBV19 and TRBJ2-5, is DGGITQSPKYLFRKEGQNVTLSCEQNLNHDAMYWYRQDPGQGLRLIYYSQIVNDFQKGDIAEGYSVSREKKESFPLTVTSAQKNPTAFYLCASSQSNQETQYFGPGTRLLVL.

The CDR3 region is CASSVEWTGYEQYF. The CDR3 DNA is TGTGCCAGCAGCGTGGAATGGACAGGCTACGAGCAGTACTTC. The chain links TRBV9 to TRBJ2-7, with TRBD1 matching over 7 bases. The germline gives CDR1 SGDLS, CDR2 YYNGEE. V lost 2 bases to trimming and J lost 3 bases; unmatched junction nucleotides: 5. This CDR3 comprises 14 residues.

This chain connects TRBV4-2 to TRBJ1-4; 9 bases line up with TRBD1. Per the germline V gene, CDR1 is LGHNA and CDR2 is YNFKEQ. The CDR3 contains 13 residues. With 0 bases clipped from V and 13 bases from J, the junction kept 3 bases outside the gene matches. Here the CDR3 reads CASSQERQGGLFF. CDR3 in DNA: TGTGCCAGCAGCCAAGAGAGACAGGGGGGACTGTTTTTT.

The rearrangement uses TRBV7-3 and TRBJ2-2, with 11 bases fitting TRBD2. Per germline, CDR1 SGHTA and CDR2 FQGTGA. Trimming removed 3 bases from V and 6 bases from J; junction bases left unmatched: 9. The CDR3 sequence is 17 residues long. The CDR3 sequence: CASSFISGRVTPGELFF. Here the CDR3 DNA reads TGTGCCAGCAGCTTTATTAGCGGGAGGGTTACTCCCGGGGAGCTGTTTTTT.

This clone came up a few times. A much larger clone differs by one base, so this may be a read error. The chain has TRBV7-9 and TRBJ1-5; the D is unclear. This CDR3 contains 12 residues. Trimming pared 6 bases from V and 0 bases from J, leaving 3 bases between. CDR1 SEHNR and CDR2 FQNEAQ come from the germline V gene (reference sequence). CDR3 DNA sequence: TGTGCCAGCAGTTTTAGCAATCAGCCCCAGCATTTT. This gives the protein CASSFSNQPQHF.

The genes are TRBV7-2 and TRBJ1-4; D is possibly TRBD1 (5 bases). The CDR3 has 13 residues. Trimming shortened V by 5 bases and J by 3 bases, and 7 bases separated the two germline ends. Germline V gene lookup returns CDR1 SGHTA and CDR2 FQGNSA. The CDR3 loop is CASSRQSNEKLFF. DNA for the CDR3: TGTGCCAGCAGCCGACAGTCTAATGAAAAACTGTTTTTT.

With regard to this clone: Different DNA sequences within this sample yield the same CDR3. This sequence joins TRBV10-3 and TRBJ2-7; 10 nucleotides agree with TRBD1. V lost 4 bases to trimming and J lost 2 bases; unmatched junction nucleotides: 5. The CDR3 has 15 residues. Germline CDR1 reads ENHRY; CDR2 reads SYGVKD. The CDR3 loop reads CAISGDRGPPYEQYF. CDR3 DNA: TGTGCCATCAGTGGGGACAGGGGCCCTCCCTACGAGCAGTACTTC.

The genes are TRBV12-5 and TRBJ2-7; D unclear. The CDR3 is made up of 13 amino acids. Germline loops: CDR1 LGHNT, CDR2 FRNRAP. Trimming cost V 1 base and J 0 bases, with 4 bases left between them. CDR3 DNA sequence: TGTGCTAGTGGTTTGGGGGGCTCCTACGAGCAGTACTTC. Protein sequence: CASGLGGSYEQYF.

The chain joins TRBV20-1 to TRBJ1-1, with D possibly being TRBD1 (6 bases). The germline gives CDR1 DFQATT, CDR2 SNEGSKA (reference sequence). The germline V and J ends were trimmed by 6 bases and 5 bases, with 10 bases remaining between them. The CDR3 covers 11 residues. CDR3 DNA sequence: TGCAGTGCCCGAGGGGGAACTGAAGCTTTCTTT. This sequence encodes CSARGGTEAFF.

The gene calls are TRBV6-5 and TRBJ2-7; D unresolved. V dropped 10 bases and J dropped 2 bases, with 12 bases sitting between them. The CDR3 sequence is 12 residues long. CDR1 is MNHEY, CDR2 SVGAGI, per germline. The chain's CDR3 is CATRVQTYEQYF. In nucleotides, the CDR3 is TGTGCCACCCGGGTTCAGACCTACGAGCAGTACTTC.

The chain recombines TRBV18 with TRBJ2-7, with 10 bases aligning to TRBD1. The J segment lost 2 bases and the V segment lost 3 bases, leaving 1 base of the junction unmatched. The CDR3 runs to 14 residues. Germline lookup yields CDR1 KGHSH and CDR2 LQKENI. CDR3 protein: CASSPGQGTYEQYF. Here the CDR3 DNA reads TGTGCCAGCTCACCGGGACAGGGGACCTACGAGCAGTACTTC.

This chain links TRBV19 with TRBJ1-5; tentative D call: TRBD1 (5 bases). Germline-derived CDR1 and CDR2 are LNHDA and SQIVND (reference sequence). The CDR3 loop spans 12 amino acids. Trimming cost V 10 bases and J 5 bases, with 12 bases left between them. The DNA of the CDR3 is TGTGCCACCGGAGGGGTAGATCAGCCCCAGCATTTT. It encodes CATGGVDQPQHF.

This chain connects TRBV19 to TRBJ2-2; possible D gene TRBD1, 6 bases. Trimming removed 6 bases at V and 2 bases at J, with 13 bases between. The CDR3 is 15 amino acids. Germline V gene data show CDR1 as LNHDA and CDR2 as SQIVND (reference sequence). This CDR3 reads CASRVGGVNTGELFF. For the CDR3, the DNA is TGTGCCAGTAGGGTAGGGGGAGTAAACACCGGGGAGCTGTTTTTT.

CDR3 DNA: TGTGCCAGCAGCGTAGCCGGCGGGACAGGGGATGAGCAGTTCTTC. As protein: CASSVAGGTGDEQFF. The chain recombines TRBV9 with TRBJ2-1; 10 bases line up with TRBD1. The length of the CDR3 is 15 residues. J was trimmed by 8 bases and V by 0 bases; bases with no gene match: 5. CDR1 is SGDLS, CDR2 YYNGEE, per germline. Combining the CDR3 with reference TRBV9 and TRBJ2-1 gives the whole variable domain DSGVTQTPKHLITATGQRVTLRCSPRSGDLSVYWYQQSLDQGLQFLIQYYNGEERAKGNILERFSAQQFPDLHSELNLSSLELGDSALYFCASSVAGGTGDEQFFGPGTRLTVL.